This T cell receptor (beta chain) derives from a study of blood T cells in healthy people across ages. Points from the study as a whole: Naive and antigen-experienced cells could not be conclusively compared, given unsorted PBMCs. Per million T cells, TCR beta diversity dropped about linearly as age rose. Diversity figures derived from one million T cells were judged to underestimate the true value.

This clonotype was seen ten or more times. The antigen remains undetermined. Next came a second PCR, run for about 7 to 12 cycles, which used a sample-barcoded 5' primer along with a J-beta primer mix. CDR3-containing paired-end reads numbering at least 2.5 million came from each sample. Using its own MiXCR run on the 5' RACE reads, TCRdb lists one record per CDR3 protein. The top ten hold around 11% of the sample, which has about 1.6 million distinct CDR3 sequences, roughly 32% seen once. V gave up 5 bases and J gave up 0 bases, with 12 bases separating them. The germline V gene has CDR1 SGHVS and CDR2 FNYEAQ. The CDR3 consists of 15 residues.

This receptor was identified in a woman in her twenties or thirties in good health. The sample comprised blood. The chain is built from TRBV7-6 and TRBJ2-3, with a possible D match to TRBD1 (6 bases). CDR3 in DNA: TGTGCCAGCAGCCTACGACAGGCTAGCACAGATACGCAGTATTTT. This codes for CASSLRQASTDTQYF.